This entry lists 14 T cell receptor beta chains sequenced from one sample in a study of blood T cell repertoires in COVID-19. Using immunoSEQ multiplex PCR, the repertoire was profiled, and TCRdb retains in-frame clones only, with some absent. The data hold approximately 170,000 clones, with around three quarters observed a single time. Source material: PBMCs or T cells enriched from blood (not recorded which). These receptors originate from a woman in her 70s in a cohort exposed to, infected with or recovered from COVID-19 (not recorded which).

V usage is TRBV20-1 and J usage is TRBJ1-1; a possible D gene is TRBD1 (6 bases). With 5 bases removed from V and 9 bases from J, the gap between germline ends came to 13 bases. The CDR3 contains 11 residues. Germline V CDR1 and CDR2: DFQATT, SNEGSKA (reference sequence). The CDR3 protein is CSAGGQPKAFF. The CDR3 DNA follows: TGCAGTGCTGGAGGACAGCCAAAAGCTTTCTTT.

On this clone: Other DNA sequences in this specimen translate into the identical CDR3. The CDR3 is CASSSGLAGGTGELFF. CDR3 in DNA: TGCGCCAGCAGCTCGGGACTAGCGGGAGGGACCGGGGAGCTGTTTTTT. The V call is TRBV5-1, the J call TRBJ2-2, with 16 nucleotides matching TRBD2. The CDR3 length is 16 residues. V shed 3 bases, J shed 5 bases, and the junction held 1 base outside the gene matches. Germline V gene lookup returns CDR1 SGHRS and CDR2 YFSETQ.

The rearrangement links TRBV24-1 to TRBJ1-5; maybe TRBD1 (5 bases). V was cut by 2 bases and J by 6 bases, with 10 bases left in between. Germline CDR1 and CDR2: KGHDR and SFDVKD. This CDR3 has 14 residues. CDR3 amino acids: CATSDSPGGQPQHF. Written as DNA, the CDR3 is TGTGCCACCAGTGATTCCCCCGGGGGTCAGCCCCAGCATTTT.

The V and J genes are TRBV9 and TRBJ2-5; 10 bases map to TRBD2. CDR3 size: 17 residues. The ends lost 4 bases at V and 1 base at J; junction bases unmatched: 10. CDR1 and CDR2 (germline): SGDLS, YYNGEE. The CDR3 nucleotides read TGTGCCAGCAGCCCCACCCCGGGACTAGCGACCCAAGAGACCCAGTACTTC. Protein sequence: CASSPTPGLATQETQYF.

The chain carries TRBV18 and TRBJ2-7, with 12 positions matching TRBD2. In germline, CDR1 is KGHSH, CDR2 LQKENI. J lost 0 bases, V lost 1 base, and 1 base had no gene match. The CDR3 totals 16 residues. CDR3 bases: TGTGCCAGCTCACCACAGACTAGCGGGAGCTCCTACGAGCAGTACTTC. Protein sequence: CASSPQTSGSSYEQYF.

The chain combines TRBV2 with TRBJ2-2; D not resolved. Trimming took 5 bases from V and 4 from J, leaving 14 bases between them. The germline gives CDR1 SNHLY, CDR2 FYNNEI. This CDR3 has 15 residues. CDR3 in amino acids: CASSSGLTATGELFF. The CDR3 bases are TGTGCCAGCAGTTCGGGTCTGACGGCCACCGGGGAGCTGTTTTTT.

The chain joins TRBV2 to TRBJ1-6; 9 positions match TRBD1. The germline V gene encodes CDR1 SNHLY and CDR2 FYNNEI. Trimming removed 6 bases from V and 8 bases from J; junction bases left unmatched: 5. This CDR3 region has 14 residues. The CDR3 protein is CASSTGQGHSPLHF. The DNA of the CDR3 is TGTGCCAGCAGCACTGGACAGGGGCATTCACCCCTCCACTTT.

This clone has only one observation. This chain uses TRBV5-1 with TRBJ2-4; TRBD1 agrees at 8 bases. Trimming cost V 1 base and J 7 bases; bases outside gene matches: 7. Germline loops: CDR1 SGHRS, CDR2 YFSETQ. The length of the CDR3 is 15 residues. CDR3 sequence (DNA): TGCGCCAGCAGCTTGTTGCAGGGGGCGACGAACATTCAGTACTTC. Translating gives CASSLLQGATNIQYF.

The chain has TRBV6-5 and TRBJ2-7; 9 nucleotides agree with TRBD2. The CDR3 is made up of 14 amino acids. The J segment lost 3 bases and the V segment lost 4 bases, leaving 4 bases of the junction unmatched. In germline, CDR1 is MNHEY, CDR2 SVGAGI. The CDR3 region has the DNA TGTGCCAGCAGTTTTCTAGCGGGGTTCTACGAGCAGTACTTC. As protein: CASSFLAGFYEQYF.

The chain couples TRBV20-1 to TRBJ2-3; the match to TRBD2 covers 8 bases. The germline V gene encodes CDR1 DFQATT and CDR2 SNEGSKA (reference sequence). Losses at the gene ends were 3 bases for V and 1 base for J; bases not matched to a gene: 3. This CDR3 spans 14 amino acids. The CDR3 spells CSASASGRTDTQYF. The CDR3, as DNA: TGCAGTGCTAGTGCTAGCGGGCGCACAGATACGCAGTATTTT.

The gene calls are TRBV6-4 and TRBJ2-1, with 8 bases that match TRBD2. The V and J ends lost 0 bases and 8 bases, in that order; junction bases with no gene match: 9. Germline V gene lookup returns CDR1 MRHNA and CDR2 SNTAGT. This CDR3 region has 16 residues. The CDR3 loop reads CASSDSFGRGLYEQFF. DNA for the CDR3: TGTGCCAGCAGTGACTCGTTCGGGAGGGGACTATATGAGCAGTTCTTC.

Concerning this clone itself: A read error may produce the germline difference seen at one junction end. J is TRBJ2-7 and V is TRBV2; the match to TRBD1 covers 7 bases. CDR1 is SNHLY and CDR2 is FYNNEI in the germline V gene. The CDR3 length is 15 residues. The CDR3 is CASRIRQGFSNEQYF. In DNA form, the CDR3 reads TGTGCCAGCAGGATCAGACAGGGATTCTCCAACGAGCAGTACTTC.

The chain uses TRBV3-1 (or the pseudogene TRBV3-2) and TRBJ2-3, with 7 positions matching TRBD2. The CDR3 contains 12 residues. The ends lost 2 bases at V and 9 bases at J; junction bases unmatched: 2. The germline CDR1 and CDR2 sequences are LGHDT and YNNKEL (reference sequence). The CDR3 sequence is CASSQRAGTQYF. Written as DNA, the CDR3 is TGTGCCAGCAGCCAACGAGCGGGAACGCAGTATTTT.

The chain links TRBV21-1 to TRBJ2-7; the DNA was not compared with TRBD2, the D call given in the table. TRBV21-1 constitutes a pseudogene. The CDR3 covers 14 residues. This CDR3 reads CASSKNPSPYEQYF. In nucleotides, the CDR3 is TGTGCCAGCAGCAAAAACCCTAGTCCCTACGAGCAGTACTTC.